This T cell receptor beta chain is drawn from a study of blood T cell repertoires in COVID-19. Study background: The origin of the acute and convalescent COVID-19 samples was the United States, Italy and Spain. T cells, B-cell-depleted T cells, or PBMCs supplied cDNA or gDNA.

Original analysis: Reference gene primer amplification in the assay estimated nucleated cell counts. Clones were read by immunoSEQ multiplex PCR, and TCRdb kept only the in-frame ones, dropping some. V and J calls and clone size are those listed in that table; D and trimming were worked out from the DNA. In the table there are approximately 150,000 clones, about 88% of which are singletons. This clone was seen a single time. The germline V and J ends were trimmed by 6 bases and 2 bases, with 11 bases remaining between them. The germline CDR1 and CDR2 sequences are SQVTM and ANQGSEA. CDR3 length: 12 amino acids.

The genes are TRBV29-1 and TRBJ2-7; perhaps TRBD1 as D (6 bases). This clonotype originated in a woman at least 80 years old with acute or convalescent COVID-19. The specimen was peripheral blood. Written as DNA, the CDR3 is TGCAGCGTCACGACAGGTACCTACGAGCAGTACTTC. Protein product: CSVTTGTYEQYF.